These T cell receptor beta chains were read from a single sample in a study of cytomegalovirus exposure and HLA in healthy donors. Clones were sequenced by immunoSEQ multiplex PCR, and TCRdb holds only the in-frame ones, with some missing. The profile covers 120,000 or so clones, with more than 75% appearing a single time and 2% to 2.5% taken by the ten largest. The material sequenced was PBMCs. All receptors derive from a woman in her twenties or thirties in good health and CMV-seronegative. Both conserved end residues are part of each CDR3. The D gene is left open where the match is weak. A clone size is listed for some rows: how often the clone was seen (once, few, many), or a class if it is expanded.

cdr3_aa: CASSLAGGQETQYF
cdr3_nt: TGTGCCAGCAGTCTAGCGGGGGGCCAAGAGACCCAGTACTTC
clone_size: .
d_call: TRBD2
v_call: TRBV11-3
j_call: TRBJ2-5

cdr3_aa: CASSPAGGGAGTEAFF
cdr3_nt: TGTGCCAGCAGCCCTGCGGGAGGGGGCGCGGGCACTGAAGCTTTCTTT
clone_size: once
d_call: TRBD1
v_call: TRBV14
j_call: TRBJ1-1

cdr3_aa: CATSRDRGGIQPQHF
cdr3_nt: TGTGCCACCAGCAGAGATAGGGGGGGTATACAGCCCCAGCATTTT
clone_size: .
d_call: .
v_call: TRBV15
j_call: TRBJ1-5

cdr3_aa: CASSHSGGNTDTQYF
cdr3_nt: TGCGCCAGCAGCCACAGCGGGGGGAACACAGATACGCAGTATTTT
clone_size: .
d_call: TRBD2
v_call: TRBV4-3
j_call: TRBJ2-3

cdr3_aa: CASSVEASGYPFANTGELFF
cdr3_nt: TGTGCCAGCAGCGTAGAGGCTAGCGGGTACCCTTTTGCGAACACCGGGGAGCTGTTTTTT
clone_size: .
d_call: TRBD2
v_call: TRBV9
j_call: TRBJ2-2

cdr3_aa: CASSLAGSWSNQPQHF
cdr3_nt: TGTGCCAGCAGCTTAGCGGGGAGTTGGAGCAATCAGCCCCAGCATTTT
clone_size: .
d_call: .
v_call: TRBV7-8
j_call: TRBJ1-5

cdr3_aa: CASSEARQNEQFF
cdr3_nt: TGTGCCAGCAGTGAAGCGCGGCAGAATGAGCAGTTCTTC
clone_size: once
d_call: .
v_call: TRBV6-1
j_call: TRBJ2-1

cdr3_aa: CASSRSNEKLFF
cdr3_nt: TGTGCCAGCAGCCGTTCTAATGAAAAACTGTTTTTT
clone_size: once
d_call: .
v_call: TRBV5-4
j_call: TRBJ1-4

cdr3_aa: CASRLGQANTEAFF
cdr3_nt: TGTGCCAGCAGATTAGGACAGGCGAACACTGAAGCTTTCTTT
clone_size: .
d_call: TRBD1
v_call: TRBV6-5
j_call: TRBJ1-1

cdr3_aa: CAIKSGTNEKLFF
cdr3_nt: TGTGCCATCAAATCGGGAACTAATGAAAAACTGTTTTTT
clone_size: .
d_call: .
v_call: TRBV10-3
j_call: TRBJ1-4

cdr3_aa: CAWSVKSTEAFF
cdr3_nt: TGTGCCTGGAGTGTAAAGAGCACTGAAGCTTTCTTT
clone_size: few
d_call: .
v_call: TRBV30
j_call: TRBJ1-1

cdr3_aa: CASSTIGTGVTDTQYF
cdr3_nt: TGTGCCAGCAGCACAATCGGGACAGGGGTGACAGATACGCAGTATTTT
clone_size: .
d_call: TRBD1
v_call: TRBV9
j_call: TRBJ2-3

cdr3_aa: CASRRMGLAIWDTQYF
cdr3_nt: TGTGCCAGCAGGCGTATGGGACTAGCGATCTGGGATACGCAGTATTTT
clone_size: .
d_call: TRBD2
v_call: TRBV2
j_call: TRBJ2-3

cdr3_aa: CASSPVRATGELFF
cdr3_nt: TGTGCCAGCAGTCCCGTCAGGGCCACCGGGGAGCTGTTTTTT
clone_size: .
d_call: .
v_call: TRBV7-2
j_call: TRBJ2-2